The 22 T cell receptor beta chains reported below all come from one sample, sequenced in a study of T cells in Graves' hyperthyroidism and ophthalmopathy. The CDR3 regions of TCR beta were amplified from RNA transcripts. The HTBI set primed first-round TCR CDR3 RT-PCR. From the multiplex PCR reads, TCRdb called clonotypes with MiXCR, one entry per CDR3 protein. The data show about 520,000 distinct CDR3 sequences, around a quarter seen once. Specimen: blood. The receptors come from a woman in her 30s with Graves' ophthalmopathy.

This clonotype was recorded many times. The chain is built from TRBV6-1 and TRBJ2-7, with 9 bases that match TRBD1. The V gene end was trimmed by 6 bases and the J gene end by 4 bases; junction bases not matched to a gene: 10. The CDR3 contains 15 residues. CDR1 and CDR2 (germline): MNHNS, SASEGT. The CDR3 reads CASSGRGTGLYEQYF. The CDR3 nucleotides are TGTGCCAGCAGCGGCCGTGGGACAGGGTTGTACGAGCAGTACTTC.

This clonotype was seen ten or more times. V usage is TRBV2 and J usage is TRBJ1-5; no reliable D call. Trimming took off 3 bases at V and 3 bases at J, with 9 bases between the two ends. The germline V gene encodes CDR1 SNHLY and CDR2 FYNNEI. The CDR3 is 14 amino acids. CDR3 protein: CASSESEFNQPQHF. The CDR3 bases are TGTGCCAGCAGTGAGAGTGAGTTCAATCAGCCCCAGCATTTT. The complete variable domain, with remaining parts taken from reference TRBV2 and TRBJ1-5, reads EPEVTQTPSHQVTQMGQEVILRCVPISNHLYFYWYRQILGQKVEFLVSFYNNEISEKSEIFDDQFSVERPDGSNFTLKIRSTKLEDSAMYFCASSESEFNQPQHFGDGTRLSIL.

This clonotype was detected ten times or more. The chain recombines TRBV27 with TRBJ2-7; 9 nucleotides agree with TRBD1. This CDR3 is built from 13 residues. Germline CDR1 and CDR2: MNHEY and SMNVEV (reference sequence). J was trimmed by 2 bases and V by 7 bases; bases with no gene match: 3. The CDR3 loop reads CASMDRGTYEQYF. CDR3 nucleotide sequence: TGTGCCAGCATGGACAGGGGAACCTACGAGCAGTACTTC.

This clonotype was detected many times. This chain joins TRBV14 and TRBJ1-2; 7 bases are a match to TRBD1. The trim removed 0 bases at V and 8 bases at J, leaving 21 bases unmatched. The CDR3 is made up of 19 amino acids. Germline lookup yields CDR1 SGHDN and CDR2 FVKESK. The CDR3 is CASSQDRGAMGQRLGGYTF. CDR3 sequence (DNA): TGTGCCAGCAGCCAAGATCGGGGGGCGATGGGACAGCGCCTCGGGGGCTACACCTTC.

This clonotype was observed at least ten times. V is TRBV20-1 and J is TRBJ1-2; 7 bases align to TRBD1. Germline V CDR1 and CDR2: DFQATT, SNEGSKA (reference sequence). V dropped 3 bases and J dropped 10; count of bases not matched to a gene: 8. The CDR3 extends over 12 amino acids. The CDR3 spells CSASRDSIDYTF. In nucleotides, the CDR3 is TGCAGTGCTAGCAGGGACAGCATCGACTACACCTTC.

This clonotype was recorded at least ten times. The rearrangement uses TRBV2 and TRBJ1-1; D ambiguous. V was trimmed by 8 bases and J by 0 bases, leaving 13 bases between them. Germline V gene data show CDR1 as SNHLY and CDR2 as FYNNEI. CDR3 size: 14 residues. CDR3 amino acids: CASRNEAMNTEAFF. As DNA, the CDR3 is TGTGCCAGCCGTAACGAAGCGATGAACACTGAAGCTTTCTTT.

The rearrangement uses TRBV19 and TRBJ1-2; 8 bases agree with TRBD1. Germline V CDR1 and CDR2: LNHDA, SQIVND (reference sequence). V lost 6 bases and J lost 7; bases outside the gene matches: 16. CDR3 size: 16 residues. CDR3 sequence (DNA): TGTGCCAGTAGACTATCGGCAGGGGGCAAGCGGAGTGGCTACACCTTC. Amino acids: CASRLSAGGKRSGYTF.

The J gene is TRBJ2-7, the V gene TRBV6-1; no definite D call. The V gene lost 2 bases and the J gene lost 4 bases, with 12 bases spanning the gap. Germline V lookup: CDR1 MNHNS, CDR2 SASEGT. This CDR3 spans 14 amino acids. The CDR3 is CASSEYGLPYEQYF. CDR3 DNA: TGTGCCAGCAGTGAATACGGTCTCCCTTACGAGCAGTACTTC.

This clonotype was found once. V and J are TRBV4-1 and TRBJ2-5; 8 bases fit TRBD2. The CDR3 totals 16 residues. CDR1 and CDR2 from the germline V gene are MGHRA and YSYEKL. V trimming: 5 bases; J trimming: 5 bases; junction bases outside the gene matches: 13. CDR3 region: CASSSAGLGTRETQYF. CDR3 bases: TGCGCCAGCAGCTCGGCGGGACTAGGGACGAGGGAGACCCAGTACTTC.

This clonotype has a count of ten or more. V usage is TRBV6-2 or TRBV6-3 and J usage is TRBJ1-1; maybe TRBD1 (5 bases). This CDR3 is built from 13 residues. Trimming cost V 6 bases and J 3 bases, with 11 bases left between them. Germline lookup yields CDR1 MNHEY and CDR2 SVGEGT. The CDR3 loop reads CASSYDRDTEAFF. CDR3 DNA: TGTGCCAGCAGCTATGACAGAGACACTGAAGCTTTCTTT.

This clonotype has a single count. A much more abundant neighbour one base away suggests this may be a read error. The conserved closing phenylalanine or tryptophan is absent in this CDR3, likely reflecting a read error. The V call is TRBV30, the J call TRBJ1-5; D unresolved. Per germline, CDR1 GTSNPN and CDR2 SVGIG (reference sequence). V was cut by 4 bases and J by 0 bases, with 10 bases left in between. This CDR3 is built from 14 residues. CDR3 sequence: CAWTMVNSNQPQHV. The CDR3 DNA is TGTGCCTGGACCATGGTAAATAGCAATCAGCCCCAGCATGTT.

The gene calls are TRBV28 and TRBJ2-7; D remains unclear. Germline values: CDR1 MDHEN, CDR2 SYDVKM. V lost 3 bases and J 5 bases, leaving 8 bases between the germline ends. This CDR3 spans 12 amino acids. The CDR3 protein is CASSFPLDEQYF. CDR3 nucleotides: TGTGCCAGCAGTTTCCCCCTGGACGAGCAGTACTTC.

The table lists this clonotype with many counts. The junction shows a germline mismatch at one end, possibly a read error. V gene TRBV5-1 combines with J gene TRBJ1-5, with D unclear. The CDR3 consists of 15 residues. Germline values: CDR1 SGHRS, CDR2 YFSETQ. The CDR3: CASSLSGDSNQPQHF. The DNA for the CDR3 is TGTGCCAGCAGTTTATCAGGCGATAGCAATCAGCCCCAGCATTTT.

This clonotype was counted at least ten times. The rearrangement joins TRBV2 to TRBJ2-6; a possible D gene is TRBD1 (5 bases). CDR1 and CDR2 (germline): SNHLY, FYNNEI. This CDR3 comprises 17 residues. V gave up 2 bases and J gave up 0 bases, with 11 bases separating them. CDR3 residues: CASSEHQGLSGANVLTF. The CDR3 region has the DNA TGTGCCAGCAGTGAACACCAGGGTCTCTCTGGGGCCAACGTCCTGACTTTC.

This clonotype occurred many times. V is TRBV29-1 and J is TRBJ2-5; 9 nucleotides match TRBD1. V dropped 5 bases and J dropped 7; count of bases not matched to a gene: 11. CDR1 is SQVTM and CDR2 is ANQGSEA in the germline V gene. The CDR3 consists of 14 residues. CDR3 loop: CSVYRLGQGGTQYF. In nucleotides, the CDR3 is TGCAGCGTTTACAGACTGGGACAGGGTGGGACCCAGTACTTC.

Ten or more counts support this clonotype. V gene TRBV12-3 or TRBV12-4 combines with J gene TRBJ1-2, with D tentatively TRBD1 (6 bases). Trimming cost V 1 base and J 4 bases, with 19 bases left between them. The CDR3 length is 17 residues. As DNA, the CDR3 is TGTGCCAGCAGTTTAGGTTCGGGGGGCAGGGCGATCTATGGCTACACCTTC. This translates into CASSLGSGGRAIYGYTF.

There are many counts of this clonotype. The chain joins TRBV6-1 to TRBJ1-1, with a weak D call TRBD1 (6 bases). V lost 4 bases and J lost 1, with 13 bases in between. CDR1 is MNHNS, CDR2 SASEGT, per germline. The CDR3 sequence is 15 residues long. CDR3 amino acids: CASSGQRGGNTEAFF. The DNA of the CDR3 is TGTGCCAGCAGTGGACAGAGGGGGGGGAACACTGAAGCTTTCTTT.

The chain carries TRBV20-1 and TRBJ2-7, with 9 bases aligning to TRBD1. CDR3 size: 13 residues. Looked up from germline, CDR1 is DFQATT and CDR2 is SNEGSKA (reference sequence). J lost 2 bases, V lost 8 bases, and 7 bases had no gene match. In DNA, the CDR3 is TGCAGTTCCGGGGACAGGGCTACCTACGAGCAGTACTTC. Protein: CSSGDRATYEQYF.

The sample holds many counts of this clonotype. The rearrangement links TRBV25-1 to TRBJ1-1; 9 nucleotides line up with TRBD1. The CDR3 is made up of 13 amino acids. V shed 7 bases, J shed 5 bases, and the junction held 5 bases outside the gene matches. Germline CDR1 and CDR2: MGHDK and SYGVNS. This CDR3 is CASKGQGKTEAFF. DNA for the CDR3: TGTGCCAGCAAGGGACAGGGTAAGACTGAAGCTTTCTTT.

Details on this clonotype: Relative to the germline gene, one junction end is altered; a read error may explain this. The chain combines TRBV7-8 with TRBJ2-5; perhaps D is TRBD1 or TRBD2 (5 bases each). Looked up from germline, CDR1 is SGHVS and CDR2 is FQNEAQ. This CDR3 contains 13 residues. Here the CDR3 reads CASRRDHQEIQYF. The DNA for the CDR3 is TGTGCCAGCAGACGGGACCACCAAGAGATCCAGTACTTC.

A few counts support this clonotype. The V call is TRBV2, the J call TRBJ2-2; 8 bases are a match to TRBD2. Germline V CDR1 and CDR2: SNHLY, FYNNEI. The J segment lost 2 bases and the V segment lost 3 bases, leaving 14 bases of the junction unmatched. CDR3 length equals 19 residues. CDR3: CASSDHPLRGAINTGELFF. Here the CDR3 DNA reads TGTGCCAGCAGTGACCATCCCCTGCGGGGGGCAATTAACACCGGGGAGCTGTTTTTT.

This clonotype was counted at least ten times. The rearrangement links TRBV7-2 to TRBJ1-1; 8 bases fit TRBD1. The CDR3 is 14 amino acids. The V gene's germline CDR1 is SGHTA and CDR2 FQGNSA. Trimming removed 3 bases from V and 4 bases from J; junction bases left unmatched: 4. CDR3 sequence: CASSLNRGSTEAFF. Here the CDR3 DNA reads TGTGCCAGCAGCTTGAACAGGGGGAGCACTGAAGCTTTCTTT.